Listed below are T cell receptor beta chains from one sample, sequenced in a study of T-cell reconstitution after alpha-beta-depleted transplantation in children. TCRdb itself ran the PCR reads through MiXCR, one entry per CDR3 protein. The sample holds around 480,000 distinct CDR3 sequences, roughly 33% seen once. Sequencing used PBMCs from the stem cell graft donor, obtained from the stem cell graft. The origin of the receptors is a human donor who donated a stem cell graft to a child with aplastic anemia. The CDR3 runs from the conserved cysteine through the conserved F or W. A D gene is named only where the DNA matches it firmly. Clone size, where shown, is once, few, many, or a class for clones that have expanded.

>TRBD1|TRBV9|once|TRBJ1-4
TGTGCCAGCAGCTCCGGACAGGGCCTGCCTAATGAAAAACTGTTTTTT
CASSSGQGLPNEKLFF
>TRBD2|TRBV6-2/TRBV6-3|-|TRBJ2-1
TGTGCCAGCAGTTACACAGCGGGAGCATACAATGAGCAGTTCTTC
CASSYTAGAYNEQFF
>-|TRBV27|few|TRBJ2-1
TGTGCCAGCAGTTTAAGGGAGGCGGTGAATGAGCAGTTCTTC
CASSLREAVNEQFF
>-|TRBV12-3/TRBV12-4|-|TRBJ2-2
TGTGCCAGCAGGGATAGCGTGTCCGGGGAGCTGTTTTTT
CASRDSVSGELFF
>-|TRBV7-2|few|TRBJ1-5
TGTGCCAGCAGCTTAGACAATCAGCCCCAGCATTTT
CASSLDNQPQHF
>TRBD2|TRBV4-3|-|TRBJ2-1
TGCGCCAGCAGCCAAGGCCCAGGGACTAGCGGGAGGGGTAATGAGCAGTTCTTC
CASSQGPGTSGRGNEQFF
>-|TRBV10-1|once|TRBJ1-2
TGCGCCACCCTGAGGTATGGCTACACCTTC
CATLRYGYTF
>TRBD2|TRBV12-3/TRBV12-4|-|TRBJ2-2
TGTGCCACCCAACCCCTAGCGGGAGCGTCCGGGGAGCTGTTTTTT
CATQPLAGASGELFF
>TRBD2|TRBV20-1|few|TRBJ2-3
TGCAGTGCTACCCACCTAGCGGTTAGCACAGATACGCAGTATTTT
CSATHLAVSTDTQYF
>-|TRBV5-5|-|TRBJ2-1
TGTGCCAGCAGCTCGGTAAACATCGGATACAATGAGCAGTTCTTC
CASSSVNIGYNEQFF
>TRBD1|TRBV7-2|few|TRBJ2-7
TGTGCCAGCAGCGGCCGGGACAGGGGCTCCTACGAGCAGTACTTC
CASSGRDRGSYEQYF
>TRBD1|TRBV7-3|-|TRBJ2-5
TGTGCCAGCAGCTCAACAGGGGCCCCAGAGACCCAGTACTTC
CASSSTGAPETQYF
>-|TRBV12-3/TRBV12-4|few|TRBJ1-6
TGTGCCAGCAGTTTCACTGTCGGTTCACCCCTCCACTTT
CASSFTVGSPLHF
>-|TRBV7-2|-|TRBJ2-1
TGTGCCAGCAGCTTAGTACGAGACAATGAGCAGTTCTTC
CASSLVRDNEQFF
>-|TRBV29-1|-|TRBJ1-6
TGCAGCGTTGGGCAGTTCTATAATTCACCCCTCCACTTT
CSVGQFYNSPLHF
>-|TRBV29-1|-|TRBJ2-1
TGCAGCGCAAACAATCAAAGGGCGGGTGAGCAGTTCTTC
CSANNQRAGEQFF
>-|TRBV4-3|-|TRBJ2-2
TGCGCCAGCAGAGGGCTGCTGAACACCGGGGAGCTGTTTTTT
CASRGLLNTGELFF
>-|TRBV11-2|-|TRBJ2-7
TGTGCCAGCAGCTTTCGCGGCGGTAGCTCCTACGAGCAGTACTTC
CASSFRGGSSYEQYF
>TRBD2|TRBV9|few|TRBJ2-1
TGTGCCAGCAGCGTAGATGTTTGGACTAGCGGGAGCCAGGGTGAGCAGTTCTTC
CASSVDVWTSGSQGEQFF
>TRBD2|TRBV15|once|TRBJ2-3
TGTGCCACCAGCAGAGTTCCCGGACTAGCGGGAGTGCCCCATCCCGCAGATACGCAGTATTTT
CATSRVPGLAGVPHPADTQYF
>-|TRBV27|-|TRBJ2-3
TGTGCCAGCAGTGGTCGGCTCTTTACCCGATCGAGCACAGATACGCAGTATTTT
CASSGRLFTRSSTDTQYF
>-|TRBV29-1|-|TRBJ2-1
TGCAGCGTTGATGAATGGCCCTCCCCTGAGCAGTTCTTC
CSVDEWPSPEQFF
>-|TRBV14|-|TRBJ2-3
TGTGCCAGCAGCCAGGGGACTTGGGAAGTGCAGTATTTT
CASSQGTWEVQYF
>-|TRBV20-1|-|TRBJ1-5
TGCTGTGCTAGAGATCAGGTGGCTCCCAATCAGCCCCAGCATTTT
CCARDQVAPNQPQHF
>TRBD2|TRBV9|-|TRBJ2-3
TGTGCCAGCAGCCAAACTAGCGGGAGGGCCAGAGATACGCAGTATTTT
CASSQTSGRARDTQYF
>-|TRBV5-1|-|TRBJ2-2
TGCGCCAGCAGCTTTGTAGGGGACACCGGGGAGCTGTTTTTT
CASSFVGDTGELFF
>-|TRBV29-1|-|TRBJ1-2
TGCAGCGTTGAATTTCGAGCGCCCTCGGGCTACACCTTC
CSVEFRAPSGYTF
>TRBD1|TRBV5-5|-|TRBJ1-1
TGTGCCAGCAGCTTTGGACCCGGGGGGACAGGGGGCACTGAAGCTTTCTTT
CASSFGPGGTGGTEAFF
>TRBD2|TRBV2|-|TRBJ2-2
TGTGCCAGCGAGGCTAGCGGGAGGGGCACCGGGGAGCTGTTTTTT
CASEASGRGTGELFF
>-|TRBV29-1|few|TRBJ2-3
TGCAGCGTTCAGAGGGGTTCCGGTGCTAGCACAGATACGCAGTATTTT
CSVQRGSGASTDTQYF
>-|TRBV7-6|few|TRBJ2-1
TGTGCCAGCAGCTTATCAATGCGGTCCGAGCAGTTCTTC
CASSLSMRSEQFF
>-|TRBV3-1|few|TRBJ2-1
TGTGCCAGCAGCCAGGGATACGGTAGCCGTCACAATGAGCAGTTCTTC
CASSQGYGSRHNEQFF
>TRBD1|TRBV7-2|few|TRBJ2-1
TGTGCCAGCAGCACTAGAAGACAGGGGCAGAGCAATGAGCAGTTCTTC
CASSTRRQGQSNEQFF
>TRBD1|TRBV14|few|TRBJ2-1
TGTGCCAGCAGCCGATGGGACAGGGGGTTGAATGAGCAGTTCTTC
CASSRWDRGLNEQFF
>TRBD1|TRBV7-6|few|TRBJ2-7
TGTGCCAGCAGTTCCCCCGGGACAGTTTCCTACGAGCAGTACTTC
CASSSPGTVSYEQYF
>TRBD1|TRBV6-5|-|TRBJ1-2
TGTGCCAGCAGGTCGACAGGGGGACTAACCACCTTC
CASRSTGGLTTF
>TRBD1|TRBV29-1|few|TRBJ1-1
TGCAGCGTTGAAGCCTCGACAGGGCCAATTGCTGAAGCTTTCTTT
CSVEASTGPIAEAFF
>TRBD1|TRBV15|few|TRBJ2-2
TGTGCCACCAGCCGACAGGGGTCGACCGGGGAGCTGTTTTTT
CATSRQGSTGELFF
>-|TRBV15|few|TRBJ2-5
TGTGCCACCAGCAGTAAGGCTATTCAAGAGACCCAGTACTTC
CATSSKAIQETQYF
>-|TRBV6-5|-|TRBJ1-2
TGTGCCAGCAGTTACAATGGGGGCTATGGCTACACCTTC
CASSYNGGYGYTF
>-|TRBV7-9|few|TRBJ2-5
TGTGCCAGCAGCTTAACAGACCCCAGGGAGACCCAGTACTTC
CASSLTDPRETQYF
>TRBD1|TRBV5-5|few|TRBJ2-2
TGTGCCAGCAGCCGGCCAAAGACAGGGCCCACCGGGGAGCTGTTTTTT
CASSRPKTGPTGELFF
>-|TRBV27|-|TRBJ2-5
TGTGCCAGCGGCCCCCAAGAGACCCAGTACTTC
CASGPQETQYF